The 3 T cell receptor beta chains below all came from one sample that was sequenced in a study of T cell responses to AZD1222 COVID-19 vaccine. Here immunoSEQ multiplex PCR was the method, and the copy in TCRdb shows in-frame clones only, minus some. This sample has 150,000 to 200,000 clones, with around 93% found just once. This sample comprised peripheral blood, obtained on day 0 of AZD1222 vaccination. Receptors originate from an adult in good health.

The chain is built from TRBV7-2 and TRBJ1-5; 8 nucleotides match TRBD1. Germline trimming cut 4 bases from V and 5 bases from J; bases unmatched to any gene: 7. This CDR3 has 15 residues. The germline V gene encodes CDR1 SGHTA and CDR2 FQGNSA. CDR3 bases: TGTGCCAGCAGCTGGACAGGGAGCCAAGATCAGCCCCAGCATTTT. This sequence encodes CASSWTGSQDQPQHF. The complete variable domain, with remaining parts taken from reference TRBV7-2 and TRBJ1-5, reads GAGVSQSPSNKVTEKGKDVELRCDPISGHTALYWYRQSLGQGLEFLIYFQGNSAPDKSGLPSDRFSAERTGGSVSTLTIQRTQQEDSAVYLCASSWTGSQDQPQHFGDGTRLSIL.

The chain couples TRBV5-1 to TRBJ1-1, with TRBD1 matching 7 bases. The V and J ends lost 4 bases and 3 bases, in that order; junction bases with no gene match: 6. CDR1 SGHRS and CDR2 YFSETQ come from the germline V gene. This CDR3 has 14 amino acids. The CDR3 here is CASSIETGYTEAFF. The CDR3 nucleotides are TGCGCCAGCAGCATAGAGACAGGGTACACTGAAGCTTTCTTT.

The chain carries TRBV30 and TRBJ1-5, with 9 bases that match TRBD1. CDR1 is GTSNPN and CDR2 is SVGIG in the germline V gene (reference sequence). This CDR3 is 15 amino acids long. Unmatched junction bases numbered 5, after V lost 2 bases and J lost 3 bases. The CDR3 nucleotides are TGTGCCTGGAGTTTGAACAGGGGGCCCAATCAGCCCCAGCATTTT. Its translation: CAWSLNRGPNQPQHF.